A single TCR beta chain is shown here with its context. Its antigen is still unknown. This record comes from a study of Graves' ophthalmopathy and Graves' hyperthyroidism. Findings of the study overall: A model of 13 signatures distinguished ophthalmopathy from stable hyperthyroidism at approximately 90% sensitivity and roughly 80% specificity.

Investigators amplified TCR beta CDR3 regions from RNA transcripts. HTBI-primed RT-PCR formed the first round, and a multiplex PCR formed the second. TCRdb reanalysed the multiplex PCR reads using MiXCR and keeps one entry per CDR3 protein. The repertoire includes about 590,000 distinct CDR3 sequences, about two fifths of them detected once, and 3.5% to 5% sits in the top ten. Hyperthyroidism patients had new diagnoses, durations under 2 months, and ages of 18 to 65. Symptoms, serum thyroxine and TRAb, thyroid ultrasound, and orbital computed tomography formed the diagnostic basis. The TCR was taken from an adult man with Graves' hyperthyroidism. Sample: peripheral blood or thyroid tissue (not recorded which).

CDR3 sequence: CASSVVGRGANEKLFF. The CDR3 DNA reads as TGTGCCAGCAGCGTAGTGGGTAGAGGGGCTAATGAAAAACTGTTTTTT. The rearrangement links TRBV9 to TRBJ1-4, with D maybe TRBD1 (5 bases). Germline loops: CDR1 SGDLS, CDR2 YYNGEE. V shed 0 bases and J shed 3 bases, with 12 bases lying between them. There are 16 residues in the CDR3.